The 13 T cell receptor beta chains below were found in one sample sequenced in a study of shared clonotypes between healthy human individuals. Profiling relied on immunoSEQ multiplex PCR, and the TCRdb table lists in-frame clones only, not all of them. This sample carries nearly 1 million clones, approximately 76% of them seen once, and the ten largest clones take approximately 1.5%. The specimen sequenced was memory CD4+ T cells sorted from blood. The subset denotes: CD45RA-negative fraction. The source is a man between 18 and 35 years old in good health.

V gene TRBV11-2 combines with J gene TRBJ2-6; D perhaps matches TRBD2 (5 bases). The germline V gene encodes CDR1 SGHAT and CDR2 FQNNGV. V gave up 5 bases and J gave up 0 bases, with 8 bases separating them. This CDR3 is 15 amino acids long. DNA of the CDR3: TGTGCCAGCAGCCAAGGACTCTCTGGGGCCAACGTCCTGACTTTC. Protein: CASSQGLSGANVLTF.

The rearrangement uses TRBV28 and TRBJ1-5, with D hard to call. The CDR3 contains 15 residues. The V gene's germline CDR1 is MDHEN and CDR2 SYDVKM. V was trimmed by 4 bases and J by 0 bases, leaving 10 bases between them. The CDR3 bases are TGTGCCAGCAGTTCTGATAAATATAGCAATCAGCCCCAGCATTTT. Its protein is CASSSDKYSNQPQHF.

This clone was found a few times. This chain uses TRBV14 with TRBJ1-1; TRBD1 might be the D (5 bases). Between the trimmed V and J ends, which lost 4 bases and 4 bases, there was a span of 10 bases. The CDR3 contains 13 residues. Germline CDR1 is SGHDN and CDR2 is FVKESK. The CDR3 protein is CASSLMRGTEAFF. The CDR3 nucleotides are TGTGCCAGCAGCCTGATGAGGGGCACTGAAGCTTTCTTT.

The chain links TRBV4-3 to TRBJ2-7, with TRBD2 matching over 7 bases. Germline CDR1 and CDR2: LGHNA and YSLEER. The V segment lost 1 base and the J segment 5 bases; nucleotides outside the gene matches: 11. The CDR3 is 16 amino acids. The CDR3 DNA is TGCGCCAGCAGCCAAGTAGGCGGGAGTTATTACCACGAGCAGTACTTC. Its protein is CASSQVGGSYYHEQYF.

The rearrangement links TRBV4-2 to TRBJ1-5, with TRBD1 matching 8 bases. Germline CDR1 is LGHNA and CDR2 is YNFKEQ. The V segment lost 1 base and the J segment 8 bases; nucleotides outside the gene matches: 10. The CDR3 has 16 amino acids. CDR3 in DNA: TGTGCCAGCAGCCAAGGGGGACAGGCTATGACGGAGCCCCAGCATTTT. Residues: CASSQGGQAMTEPQHF.

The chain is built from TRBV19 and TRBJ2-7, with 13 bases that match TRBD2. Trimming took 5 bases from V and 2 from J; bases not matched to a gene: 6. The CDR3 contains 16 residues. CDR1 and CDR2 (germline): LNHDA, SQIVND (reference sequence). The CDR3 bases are TGTGCCAGTAGTCAGGGGACTAGCGGGATACCCTACGAGCAGTACTTC. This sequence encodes CASSQGTSGIPYEQYF. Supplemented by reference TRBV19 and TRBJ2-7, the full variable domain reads DGGITQSPKYLFRKEGQNVTLSCEQNLNHDAMYWYRQDPGQGLRLIYYSQIVNDFQKGDIAEGYSVSREKKESFPLTVTSAQKNPTAFYLCASSQGTSGIPYEQYFGPGTRLTVT.

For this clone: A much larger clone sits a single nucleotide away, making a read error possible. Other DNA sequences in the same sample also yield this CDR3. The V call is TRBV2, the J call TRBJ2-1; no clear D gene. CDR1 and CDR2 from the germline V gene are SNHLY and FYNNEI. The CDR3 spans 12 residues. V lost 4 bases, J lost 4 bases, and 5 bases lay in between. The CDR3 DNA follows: TGTGCCAGCAGTGTCGTATACAATGAGCAGTTCTTC. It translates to CASSVVYNEQFF.

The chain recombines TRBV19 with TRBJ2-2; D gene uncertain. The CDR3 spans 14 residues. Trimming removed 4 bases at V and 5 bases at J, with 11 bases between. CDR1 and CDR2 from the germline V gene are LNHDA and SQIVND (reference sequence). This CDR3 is CASSRDPGTGELFF. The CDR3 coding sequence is TGTGCCAGTAGTAGAGACCCCGGGACCGGGGAGCTGTTTTTT.

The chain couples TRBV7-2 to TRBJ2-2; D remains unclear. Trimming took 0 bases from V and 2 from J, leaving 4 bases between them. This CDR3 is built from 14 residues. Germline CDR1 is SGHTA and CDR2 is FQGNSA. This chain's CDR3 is CASSLAGNTGELFF. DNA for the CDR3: TGTGCCAGCAGCTTAGCTGGTAACACCGGGGAGCTGTTTTTT.

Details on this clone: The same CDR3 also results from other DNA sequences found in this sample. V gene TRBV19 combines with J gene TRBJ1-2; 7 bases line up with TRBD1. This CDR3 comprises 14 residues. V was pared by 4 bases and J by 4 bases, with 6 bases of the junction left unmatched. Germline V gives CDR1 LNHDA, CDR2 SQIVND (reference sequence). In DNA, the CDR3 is TGTGCCAGTAGTACCCGACAGGGAATCTATGGCTACACCTTC. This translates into CASSTRQGIYGYTF.

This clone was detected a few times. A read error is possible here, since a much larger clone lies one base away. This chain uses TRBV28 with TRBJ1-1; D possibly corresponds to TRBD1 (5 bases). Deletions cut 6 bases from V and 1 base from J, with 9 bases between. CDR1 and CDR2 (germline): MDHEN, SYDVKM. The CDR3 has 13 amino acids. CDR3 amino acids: CASSLQENTEAFF. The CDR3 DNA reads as TGTGCCAGCAGCTTACAGGAGAACACTGAAGCTTTCTTT.

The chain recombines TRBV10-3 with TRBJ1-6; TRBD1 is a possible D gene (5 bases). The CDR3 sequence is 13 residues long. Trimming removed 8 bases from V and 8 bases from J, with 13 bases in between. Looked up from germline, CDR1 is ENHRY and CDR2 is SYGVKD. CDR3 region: CAISGDPDSPLHF. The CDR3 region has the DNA TGTGCCATCTCGGGGGACCCAGATTCACCCCTCCACTTT.

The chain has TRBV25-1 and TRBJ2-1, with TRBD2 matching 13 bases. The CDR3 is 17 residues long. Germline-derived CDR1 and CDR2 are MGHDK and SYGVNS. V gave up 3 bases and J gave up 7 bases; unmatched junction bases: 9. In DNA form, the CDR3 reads TGTGCCAGCAGTGATCCGACTAGCGGGGGGTTGTTGAATGAGCAGTTCTTC. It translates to CASSDPTSGGLLNEQFF.